The rows below give T cell receptor beta chains drawn from one sample of a study of blood T cell repertoires in COVID-19. Sequencing was performed with immunoSEQ multiplex PCR; in TCRdb, only in-frame clones are kept and a portion is missing. Here the sample spans fewer than 350,000 clones, 81% being singletons. The sequenced material came from peripheral blood. The source is a woman aged 60-75 years with active or convalescent COVID-19. The CDR3 runs from the conserved cysteine through the conserved F or W. A D gene is named only where the DNA matches it firmly. The size entry is marked missing in some rows and otherwise reads once, few, many or a size class.

J: TRBJ2-7
length: 12
D: TRBD1
size: NA
V: TRBV5-4
CDR3: CASSRDSHEQYF
DNA: TGTGCCAGCAGCCGGGACAGCCACGAGCAGTACTTC

J: TRBJ2-2
length: 17
D: TRBD2
size: few
V: TRBV7-3
CDR3: CASSRSVEAGVAGELFF
DNA: TGTGCCAGCAGCCGATCCGTAGAAGCGGGGGTTGCCGGGGAGCTGTTTTTT

J: TRBJ1-2
length: 13
D: TRBD1
size: NA
V: TRBV5-1
CDR3: CASSSGGSYGYTF
DNA: TGCGCCAGCAGCTCAGGGGGTAGCTATGGCTACACCTTC

J: TRBJ1-6
length: 15
D: NA
size: NA
V: TRBV18
CDR3: CASSPETPPRSPLHF
DNA: TGTGCCAGCTCACCCGAAACCCCCCCGCGCTCACCCCTCCACTTT

J: TRBJ2-6
length: 19
D: TRBD2
size: NA
V: TRBV3-1/TRBV3-2
CDR3: CASSQGTSGGASGANVLTF
DNA: TGTGCCAGCAGCCAAGGAACTAGCGGGGGGGCCTCTGGGGCCAACGTCCTGACTTTC

J: TRBJ2-3
length: 13
D: NA
size: NA
V: TRBV10-1
CDR3: CASSTVSTDTQYF
DNA: TGCGCCAGCAGTACAGTGAGCACAGATACGCAGTATTTT

J: TRBJ1-1
length: 13
D: NA
size: NA
V: TRBV5-1
CDR3: CASKKERGTEAFF
DNA: TGCGCCAGCAAAAAAGAAAGGGGCACTGAAGCTTTCTTT

J: TRBJ1-5
length: 14
D: NA
size: once
V: TRBV5-6
CDR3: CASRYDRINQPQHF
DNA: TGTGCCAGCAGATACGACAGGATCAATCAGCCCCAGCATTTT

J: TRBJ2-3
length: 15
D: TRBD1
size: NA
V: TRBV18
CDR3: CASSPSQGWADTQYF
DNA: TGTGCCAGCTCACCATCACAGGGGTGGGCAGATACGCAGTATTTT

J: TRBJ1-4
length: 16
D: NA
size: NA
V: TRBV6-5
CDR3: CASSYMRSNTNEKLFF
DNA: TGTGCCAGCAGTTATATGAGATCCAACACTAATGAAAAACTGTTTTTT

J: TRBJ2-2
length: 13
D: NA
size: NA
V: TRBV19
CDR3: CASSTTGPGELFF
DNA: TGTGCCAGTAGTACCACAGGGCCCGGGGAGCTGTTTTTT

J: TRBJ2-7
length: 14
D: NA
size: NA
V: TRBV9
CDR3: CASSVDGRVKEQYF
DNA: TGTGCCAGCAGCGTAGATGGCAGGGTAAAAGAGCAGTACTTC

J: TRBJ2-1
length: 16
D: TRBD1
size: NA
V: TRBV12-5
CDR3: CASGLVRQGRHNEQFF
DNA: TGTGCTAGTGGTTTGGTAAGACAGGGGAGACACAATGAGCAGTTCTTC

J: TRBJ1-2
length: 15
D: TRBD1
size: NA
V: TRBV19
CDR3: CASSIGTGNDYGYTF
DNA: TGTGCCAGTAGTATAGGGACAGGGAATGACTATGGCTACACCTTC

J: TRBJ2-6
length: 17
D: NA
size: NA
V: TRBV7-6
CDR3: CASSPPGHFSGANVLTF
DNA: TGTGCCAGCAGCCCGCCGGGACACTTCTCTGGGGCCAACGTCCTGACTTTC

J: TRBJ1-2
length: 11
D: NA
size: NA
V: TRBV7-2
CDR3: CATTGVGGYTF
DNA: TGTGCCACCACCGGGGTCGGCGGCTACACCTTC

J: TRBJ2-1
length: 14
D: NA
size: NA
V: TRBV5-4
CDR3: CASSLTGPDNEQFF
DNA: TGTGCCAGCAGCTTGACAGGGCCCGACAATGAGCAGTTCTTC

J: TRBJ1-1
length: 15
D: TRBD1
size: NA
V: TRBV6-5
CDR3: CASSYRGTGSSEAFF
DNA: TGTGCCAGCAGTTATCGTGGGACAGGGTCTTCTGAAGCTTTCTTT

J: TRBJ2-3
length: 16
D: NA
size: NA
V: TRBV3-1/TRBV3-2
CDR3: CASSRTPGHHTDTQYF
DNA: TGTGCCAGCAGCCGAACACCGGGACACCACACAGATACGCAGTATTTT

J: TRBJ1-5
length: 14
D: NA
size: NA
V: TRBV4-2
CDR3: CASSQLQGDQPQHF
DNA: TGTGCCAGCAGCCAGCTACAGGGAGATCAGCCCCAGCATTTT

J: TRBJ2-1
length: 18
D: TRBD2
size: NA
V: TRBV7-3
CDR3: CASSLRPSGGPLYNEQFF
DNA: TGTGCCAGCAGCTTAAGGCCTAGCGGGGGCCCATTATACAATGAGCAGTTCTTC

J: TRBJ1-6
length: 14
D: TRBD1
size: once
V: TRBV25-1
CDR3: CASSPRDRISPLHF
DNA: TGTGCCAGCAGTCCCCGGGACAGGATTTCACCCCTCCACTTT

J: TRBJ2-6
length: 20
D: NA
size: NA
V: TRBV21-1
CDR3: CASSNSASGLALLGANVLTF
DNA: TGTGCCAGCAGCAACTCGGCTAGCGGGCTAGCCTTACTGGGGGCCAACGTCCTGACTTTC

J: TRBJ1-5
length: 16
D: NA
size: NA
V: TRBV16
CDR3: CASSQSGTPVRQPQHF
DNA: TGTGCCAGCAGCCAATCGGGGACACCGGTAAGGCAGCCCCAGCATTTT

J: TRBJ2-1
length: 13
D: NA
size: NA
V: TRBV2
CDR3: CASTLAGALEQFF
DNA: TGTGCCAGCACCCTGGCGGGGGCACTTGAGCAGTTCTTC

J: TRBJ1-4
length: 14
D: TRBD1
size: NA
V: TRBV18
CDR3: CASSPGQPNEKLFF
DNA: TGTGCCAGCTCACCGGGACAGCCGAATGAAAAACTGTTTTTT

J: TRBJ2-3
length: 13
D: NA
size: NA
V: TRBV7-3
CDR3: CASSLILTDTQYF
DNA: TGTGCCAGCAGCTTAATTTTAACAGATACGCAGTATTTT

J: TRBJ1-2
length: 15
D: TRBD1
size: NA
V: TRBV29-1
CDR3: CSAAGTGGANYGYTF
DNA: TGCAGCGCAGCCGGGACAGGGGGAGCTAACTATGGCTACACCTTC